These T cell receptor beta chains were read from a single sample in a study of blood T cell repertoires in COVID-19. Generated by immunoSEQ multiplex PCR, the TCRdb table keeps only in-frame clones and is missing some. The sample carries around 84,000 clones, about 73% recorded once. Specimen: peripheral blood. These receptors all come from a middle-aged man with active or convalescent COVID-19. CDR3s include the opening cysteine and the closing phenylalanine or tryptophan. Each record gives: CDR3 protein, CDR3 DNA, D gene, J gene, clone size, V gene. A D gene is named only where the DNA matches it firmly. Clone size is stated in some rows and not others, as once, few, many or a class when expanded.

cdr3_aa: CASSEGLGPQHF
cdr3_nt: TGTGCCAGCAGTGAAGGCCTAGGGCCCCAGCATTTT
d_call: NA
j_call: TRBJ1-5
clone_size: NA
v_call: TRBV2

cdr3_aa: CSASGGGAVGTGANVLTF
cdr3_nt: TGCAGTGCTAGTGGGGGAGGGGCGGTGGGAACTGGGGCCAACGTCCTGACTTTC
d_call: TRBD2
j_call: TRBJ2-6
clone_size: NA
v_call: TRBV20-1

cdr3_aa: CASSWAGLTYEQYF
cdr3_nt: TGTGCCAGCAGTTGGGCGGGCCTTACCTACGAGCAGTACTTC
d_call: NA
j_call: TRBJ2-7
clone_size: NA
v_call: TRBV27

cdr3_aa: CASSKDLKGETQYF
cdr3_nt: TGCGCCAGCAGTAAGGACTTAAAGGGAGAGACCCAGTACTTC
d_call: NA
j_call: TRBJ2-5
clone_size: NA
v_call: TRBV5-1

cdr3_aa: CASRGPLAKNIQYF
cdr3_nt: TGCGCCAGCAGGGGCCCTCTAGCCAAAAACATTCAGTACTTC
d_call: NA
j_call: TRBJ2-4
clone_size: NA
v_call: TRBV10-2

cdr3_aa: CASSPGQLKPTEAFF
cdr3_nt: TGCGCCAGCAGCCCAGGACAGCTGAAACCCACTGAAGCTTTCTTT
d_call: NA
j_call: TRBJ1-1
clone_size: NA
v_call: TRBV5-1

cdr3_aa: CASSLAGGANTDTQYF
cdr3_nt: TGTGCCAGCAGCTTAGCGGGGGGGGCGAACACAGATACGCAGTATTTT
d_call: NA
j_call: TRBJ2-3
clone_size: few
v_call: TRBV7-6

cdr3_aa: CASRPRGSYNSPLHF
cdr3_nt: TGTGCCAGCAGACCCCGGGGCTCCTATAATTCACCCCTCCACTTT
d_call: NA
j_call: TRBJ1-6
clone_size: NA
v_call: TRBV11-2

cdr3_aa: CATRPGNTEAFF
cdr3_nt: TGTGCCACCAGACCCGGGAATACTGAAGCTTTCTTT
d_call: NA
j_call: TRBJ1-1
clone_size: NA
v_call: TRBV10-3

cdr3_aa: CASSPQPAWSLSSYNSPLHF
cdr3_nt: TGTGCCAGCAGTCCCCAACCCGCCTGGTCCCTAAGCTCCTATAATTCACCCCTCCACTTT
d_call: NA
j_call: TRBJ1-6
clone_size: few
v_call: TRBV28